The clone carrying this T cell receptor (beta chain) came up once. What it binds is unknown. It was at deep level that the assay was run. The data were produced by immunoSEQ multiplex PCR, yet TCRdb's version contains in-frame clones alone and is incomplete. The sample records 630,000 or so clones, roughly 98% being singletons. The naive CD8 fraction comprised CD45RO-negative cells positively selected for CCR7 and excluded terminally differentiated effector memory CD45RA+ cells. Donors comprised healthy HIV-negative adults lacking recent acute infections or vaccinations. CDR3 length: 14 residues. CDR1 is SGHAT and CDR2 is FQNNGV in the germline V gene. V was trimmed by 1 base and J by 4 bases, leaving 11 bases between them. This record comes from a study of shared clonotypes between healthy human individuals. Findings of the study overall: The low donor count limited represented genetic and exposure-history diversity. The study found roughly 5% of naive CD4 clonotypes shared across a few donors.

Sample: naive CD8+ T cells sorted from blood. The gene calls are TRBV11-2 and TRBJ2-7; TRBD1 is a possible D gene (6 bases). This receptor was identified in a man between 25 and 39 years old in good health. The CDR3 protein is CASSLGTVPYEQYF. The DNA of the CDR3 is TGTGCCAGCAGCTTAGGGACAGTCCCGTACGAGCAGTACTTC.